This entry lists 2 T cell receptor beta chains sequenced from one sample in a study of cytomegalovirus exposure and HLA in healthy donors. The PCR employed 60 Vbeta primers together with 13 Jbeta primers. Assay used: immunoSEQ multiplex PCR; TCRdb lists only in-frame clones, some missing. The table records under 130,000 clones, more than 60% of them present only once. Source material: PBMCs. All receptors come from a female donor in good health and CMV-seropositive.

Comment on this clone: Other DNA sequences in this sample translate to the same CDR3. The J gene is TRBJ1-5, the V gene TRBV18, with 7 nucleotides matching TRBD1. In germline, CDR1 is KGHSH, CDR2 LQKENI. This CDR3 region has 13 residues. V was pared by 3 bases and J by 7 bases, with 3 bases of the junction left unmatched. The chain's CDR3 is CASSPDRDQPQHF. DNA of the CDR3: TGTGCCAGCTCACCCGACAGGGACCAGCCCCAGCATTTT.

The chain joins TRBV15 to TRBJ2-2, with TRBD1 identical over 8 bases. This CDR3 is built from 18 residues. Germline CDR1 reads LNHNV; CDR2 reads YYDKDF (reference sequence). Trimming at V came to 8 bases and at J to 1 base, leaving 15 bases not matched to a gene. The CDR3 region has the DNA TGTGCCACCTCAGCTAAAGAAGGACAGGGCAGGAACACCGGGGAGCTGTTTTTT. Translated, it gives CATSAKEGQGRNTGELFF.